The clone carrying this T cell receptor beta chain is a singleton in its sample. Sequenced by immunoSEQ multiplex PCR; TCRdb stores in-frame clones only, minus some. The table shows about 400,000 clones, with around nine tenths occurring only once. This sample was taken from a study of blood T cell repertoires in COVID-19. In the study overall: Nucleic acid was either cDNA or gDNA, and it came from T cells, B-cell-depleted T cells, or PBMCs.

Participant age was about 18 to 95 years, and participants resided in 20 to 30 US areas. Participants reported their clinical history, and cohort assignment relied on those reports. The sequence came from a woman in her thirties who had recovered from COVID-19. Material: PBMCs or T cells enriched from blood (not recorded which).

The DNA for the CDR3 is TGTGCCAGCAGCCAAGAGGGGGCGGGCAATCAGCCCCAGCATTTT. It is translated as CASSQEGAGNQPQHF. The rearrangement joins TRBV4-2 to TRBJ1-5; a possible D gene is TRBD1 (6 bases). There are 15 residues in the CDR3. The germline gives CDR1 LGHNA, CDR2 YNFKEQ. V gave up 0 bases and J gave up 2 bases, with 8 bases separating them.